The 13 T cell receptor beta chains below all came from one sample that was sequenced in a study of T cells after yellow fever vaccination. Each CDR3 protein is one row after TCRdb ran MiXCR on the 5' RACE reads. The sample lists hundreds of thousands of distinct CDR3 sequences; approximately 3.8% were seen once. Material: PBMCs, obtained on the day of the yellow fever booster vaccination. The receptors were gathered from a man between 18 and 29 years old who received the YFV17D yellow fever vaccine.

CDR3 amino acids: CASSGSGGPLGEQFF. The CDR3 nucleotides read TGTGCCAGCAGTGGTTCGGGGGGGCCTTTGGGTGAGCAGTTCTTC. The chain couples TRBV6-1 to TRBJ2-1; 8 bases are a match to TRBD2. Germline V CDR1 and CDR2: MNHNS, SASEGT. The CDR3 loop spans 15 amino acids. Unmatched junction bases numbered 11, after V lost 4 bases and J lost 9 bases.

V usage is TRBV5-5 and J usage is TRBJ2-7, with a tentative D call TRBD2 (5 bases). Looked up from germline, CDR1 is SGHKS and CDR2 is YYEKEE (reference sequence). Trimming shortened V by 0 bases and J by 0 bases, and 13 bases separated the two germline ends. There are 16 residues in the CDR3. The CDR3: CASSLEWFGVSYEQYV. Written as DNA, the CDR3 is TGTGCCAGCAGCTTGGAATGGTTCGGGGTCTCCTACGAGCAGTACGTC.

This clonotype showed up many times. CDR3 region: CSARDQGISYEQYF. CDR3 in DNA: TGCAGTGCTAGAGATCAGGGCATCTCCTACGAGCAGTACTTC. The chain combines TRBV20-1 with TRBJ2-7; weak D call: TRBD1 (5 bases). In germline, CDR1 is DFQATT, CDR2 SNEGSKA (reference sequence). Trimming removed 0 bases from V and 0 bases from J, with 9 bases in between. This CDR3 comprises 14 residues.

This clonotype was counted ten times or more. The J gene is TRBJ2-5, the V gene TRBV12-3 or TRBV12-4; D assignment may be TRBD1 or TRBD2 (5 bases each). This CDR3 comprises 14 residues. Trimming took 6 bases from V and 3 from J, leaving 14 bases between them. CDR3 bases: TGTGCCAGCAGGCTCGGGACGCTTAAAGAGACCCAGTACTTC. Amino acid sequence: CASRLGTLKETQYF.

The sample holds a few counts of this clonotype. The rearrangement uses TRBV5-1 and TRBJ2-3; 12 bases fit TRBD1. This CDR3 has 16 residues. V shed 4 bases and J 3 bases; nucleotides not matched to a gene: 6. From germline, CDR1 is SGHRS and CDR2 YFSETQ. The CDR3 spells CASSPGTGGLTDTQYF. CDR3 DNA: TGCGCCAGCAGCCCGGGGACAGGGGGCTTGACAGATACGCAGTATTTT.

This clonotype was observed many times. The chain joins TRBV5-1 to TRBJ2-2; D gene ambiguous. In germline, CDR1 is SGHRS, CDR2 YFSETQ. V was clipped by 5 bases and J by 5 bases, with 4 bases between them. The CDR3 spans 11 residues. In DNA, the CDR3 is TGCGCCAGCAGGCAAACCGGGGAGCTGTTTTTT. It yields the protein CASRQTGELFF.

This clonotype was picked up many times. The chain employs TRBV3-1 and TRBJ1-2, with 7 bases lining up with TRBD1. The ends lost 2 bases at V and 3 bases at J; junction bases unmatched: 3. Looked up from germline, CDR1 is LGHDT and CDR2 is YNNKEL (reference sequence). The CDR3 loop spans 14 amino acids. CDR3 DNA: TGTGCCAGCAGCCAACGACAGGGAGACTATGGCTACACCTTC. This codes for CASSQRQGDYGYTF.

This clonotype has more than one count but fewer than ten. The CDR3 coding sequence is TGTGCCAGCTCACCCCAAGGACTAGCGGGGAGGTACACCGGGGAGCTGTTTTTT. This translates into CASSPQGLAGRYTGELFF. The rearrangement joins TRBV18 to TRBJ2-2; TRBD2 agrees at 12 bases. The germline V gene encodes CDR1 KGHSH and CDR2 LQKENI. The CDR3 is 18 residues long. J lost 3 bases, V lost 3 bases, and 8 bases had no gene match.

In this sample, this clonotype turned up a few times. CDR3 sequence reads: CASRTSGTLNLFYEQYF. CDR3 nucleotide sequence: TGTGCCAGCAGGACCTCCGGGACACTCAACCTATTCTACGAGCAGTACTTC. J is TRBJ2-7 and V is TRBV21-1; the D call TRBD1 from the table was never checked on the DNA. TRBV21-1 is given as a pseudogene. This CDR3 is 17 amino acids long.

J is TRBJ1-1 and V is TRBV5-4; TRBD1 matches 12 bases. Losses at the gene ends were 5 bases for V and 0 bases for J; bases not matched to a gene: 8. The germline V gene encodes CDR1 SGHNT and CDR2 YYREEE (reference sequence). This CDR3 contains 17 residues. The CDR3 DNA follows: TGTGCCAGCAGTTGGGGACAGGGGGCAATGTTGAACACTGAAGCTTTCTTT. As protein: CASSWGQGAMLNTEAFF.

This clonotype was detected ten times or more. The gene calls are TRBV5-1 and TRBJ2-4; the match to TRBD1 covers 8 bases. Germline assignment: CDR1 SGHRS and CDR2 YFSETQ. This CDR3 is 18 amino acids long. J was trimmed by 0 bases and V by 4 bases; bases with no gene match: 12. The CDR3, as DNA: TGCGCCAGCAGCCCCAACCCGACAGGGGACTTAGCCAAAAACATTCAGTACTTC. Encoded protein: CASSPNPTGDLAKNIQYF. The entire variable domain, with the rest obtained from reference TRBV5-1 and TRBJ2-4, is as follows: KAGVTQTPRYLIKTRGQQVTLSCSPISGHRSVSWYQQTPGQGLQFLFEYFSETQRNKGNFPGRFSGRQFSNSRSEMNVSTLELGDSALYLCASSPNPTGDLAKNIQYFGAGTRLSVL.

In its sample, this clonotype was seen many times. This chain links TRBV7-8 with TRBJ2-1; the D is unclear. The CDR3 loop spans 15 amino acids. Germline CDR1 SGHVS, CDR2 FQNEAQ. V gave up 0 bases and J gave up 9 bases, with 15 bases separating them. As DNA, the CDR3 is TGTGCCAGCAGCTTAGCAGTCGGCAGCCCCCCTGAGCAGTTCTTC. Translating gives CASSLAVGSPPEQFF.

This clonotype was picked up a small number of times. The J gene is TRBJ1-6, the V gene TRBV28; D not certain. Trimming removed 2 bases from V and 5 bases from J, with 4 bases in between. Germline-derived CDR1 and CDR2 are MDHEN and SYDVKM. The length of the CDR3 is 13 residues. As DNA, the CDR3 is TGTGCCAGCAGTTTAAGGAATAATTCACCCCTCCACTTT. Its protein is CASSLRNNSPLHF.